This T cell receptor (beta chain) stems from a study of T-cell memory formation after mild COVID-19. Trimming at V came to 3 bases and at J to 3 bases, leaving 7 bases not matched to a gene. The CDR3 consists of 16 residues. TCRdb fed the 5' RACE reads into MiXCR, producing one record per CDR3 protein. The sample holds about 400,000 distinct CDR3 sequences, 24% seen once. The chain is built from TRBV12-3 or TRBV12-4 and TRBJ2-3, with 9 bases matching TRBD2. The receptor was derived from an adult woman who had mild COVID-19 (a few samples of this study predate the infection). Cell type and time point are not known. Material for sequencing was PBMCs or a T cell subset sorted from them (not recorded which). In DNA form, the CDR3 reads TGTGCCAGCAGTTTGAGACCGGGACTAGCTACAGATACGCAGTATTTT. Its translation is CASSLRPGLATDTQYF.